This T cell receptor beta chain was sequenced for a study of T cell responses to AZD1222 COVID-19 vaccine. Notes on the study in general: Every sample of the repertoires postdated the peak T cell response. Regions 160-218 and 743-854 held dominance among vaccine-associated CD4 TCRs, which spanned spike. Unmutated variant regions are reportedly the target of nearly half of TCRs that are spike-specific.

Repertoires were generated with immunoSEQ multiplex PCR, while TCRdb's copy carries only in-frame clones and drops some. Of 130,000 to 150,000 clones listed, roughly nine tenths are singletons. On this clone itself: Its antigen is unknown.

The V gene end was trimmed by 2 bases and the J gene end by 4 bases; junction bases not matched to a gene: 5. Germline V gives CDR1 SGHVS, CDR2 FNYEAQ. The CDR3 contains 16 residues. This sample comprised peripheral blood, obtained on day 0 of AZD1222 vaccination. The receptor was isolated from an adult in good health. The chain couples TRBV7-6 to TRBJ2-3; 11 nucleotides line up with TRBD2. For the CDR3, the DNA is TGTGCCAGCAGCTTAAGTAGCGGGGGGGCCTCAGATACGCAGTATTTT. Amino acid sequence: CASSLSSGGASDTQYF.